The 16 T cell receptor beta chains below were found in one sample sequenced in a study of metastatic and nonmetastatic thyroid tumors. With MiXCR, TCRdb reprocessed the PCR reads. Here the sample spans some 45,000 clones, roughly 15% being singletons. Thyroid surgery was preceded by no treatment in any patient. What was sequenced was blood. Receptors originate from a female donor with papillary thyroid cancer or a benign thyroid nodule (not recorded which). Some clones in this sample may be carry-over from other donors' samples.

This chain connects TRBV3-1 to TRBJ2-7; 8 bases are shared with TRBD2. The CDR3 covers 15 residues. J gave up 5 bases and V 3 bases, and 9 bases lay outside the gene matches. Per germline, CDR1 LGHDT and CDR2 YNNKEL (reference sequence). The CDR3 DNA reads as TGTGCCAGCAGCCATAAACGGGGGGGCCTAGACGAGCAGTACTTC. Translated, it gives CASSHKRGGLDEQYF.

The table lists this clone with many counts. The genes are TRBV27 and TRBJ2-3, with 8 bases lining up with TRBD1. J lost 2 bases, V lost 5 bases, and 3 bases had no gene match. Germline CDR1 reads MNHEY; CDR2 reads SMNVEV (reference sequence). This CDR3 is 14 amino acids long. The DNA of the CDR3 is TGTGCCAGCAGTAGGACAGGGACCACAGATACGCAGTATTTT. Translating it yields CASSRTGTTDTQYF.

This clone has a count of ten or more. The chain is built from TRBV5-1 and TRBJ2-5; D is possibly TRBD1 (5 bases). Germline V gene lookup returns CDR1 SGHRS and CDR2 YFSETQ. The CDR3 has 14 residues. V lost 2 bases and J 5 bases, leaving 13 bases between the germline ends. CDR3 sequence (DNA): TGCGCCAGCAGCTTCCAGGGTTTGCAGGAGACCCAGTACTTC. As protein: CASSFQGLQETQYF.

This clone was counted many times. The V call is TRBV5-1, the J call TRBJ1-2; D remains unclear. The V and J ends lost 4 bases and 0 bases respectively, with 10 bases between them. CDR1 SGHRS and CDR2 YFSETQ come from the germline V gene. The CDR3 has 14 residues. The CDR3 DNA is TGCGCCAGCAGCCCCCTAACCGCTAACTATGGCTACACCTTC. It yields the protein CASSPLTANYGYTF.

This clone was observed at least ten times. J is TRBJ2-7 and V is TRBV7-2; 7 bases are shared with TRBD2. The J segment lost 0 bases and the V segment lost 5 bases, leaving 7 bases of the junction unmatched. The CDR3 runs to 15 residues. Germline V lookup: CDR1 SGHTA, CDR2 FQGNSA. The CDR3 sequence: CASSELASSSYEQYF. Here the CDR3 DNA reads TGTGCCAGCAGCGAACTAGCGTCTAGCTCCTACGAGCAGTACTTC.

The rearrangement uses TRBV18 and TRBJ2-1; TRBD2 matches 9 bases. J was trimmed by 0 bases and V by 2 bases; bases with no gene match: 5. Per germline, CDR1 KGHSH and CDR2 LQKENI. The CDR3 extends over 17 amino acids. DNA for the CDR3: TGTGCCAGCTCACCAAGGACTAGCGCTAGCTCCTACAATGAGCAGTTCTTC. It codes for CASSPRTSASSYNEQFF.

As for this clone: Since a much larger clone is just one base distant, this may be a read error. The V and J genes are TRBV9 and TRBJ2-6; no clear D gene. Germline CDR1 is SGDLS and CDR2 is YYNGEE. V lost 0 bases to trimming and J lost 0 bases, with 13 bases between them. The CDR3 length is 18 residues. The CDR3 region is CASSVVDCALSGANVLTF. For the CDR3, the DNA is TGTGCCAGCAGCGTAGTAGACTGCGCCCTCTCTGGGGCCAACGTCCTGACTTTC.

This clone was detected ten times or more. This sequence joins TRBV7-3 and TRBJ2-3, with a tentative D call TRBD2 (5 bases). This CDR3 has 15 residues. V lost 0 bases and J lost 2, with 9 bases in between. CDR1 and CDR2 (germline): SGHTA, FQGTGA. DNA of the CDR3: TGTGCCAGCAGCTTAACGGGGAGCGTCACAGATACGCAGTATTTT. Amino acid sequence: CASSLTGSVTDTQYF.

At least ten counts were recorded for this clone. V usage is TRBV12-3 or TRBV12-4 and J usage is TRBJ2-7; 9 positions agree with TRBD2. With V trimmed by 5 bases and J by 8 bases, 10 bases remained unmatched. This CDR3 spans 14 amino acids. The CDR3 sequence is CASSPGGSGGKQYF. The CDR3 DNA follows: TGTGCCAGCAGTCCCGGTGGTAGCGGGGGTAAGCAGTACTTC.

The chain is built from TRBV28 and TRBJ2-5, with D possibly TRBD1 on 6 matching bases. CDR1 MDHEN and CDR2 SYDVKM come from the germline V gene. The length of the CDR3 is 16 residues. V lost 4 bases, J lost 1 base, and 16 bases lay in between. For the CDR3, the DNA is TGTGCCAGCAGTTCGAACAGGGAAGGTGGCCAAGAGACCCAGTACTTC. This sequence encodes CASSSNREGGQETQYF.

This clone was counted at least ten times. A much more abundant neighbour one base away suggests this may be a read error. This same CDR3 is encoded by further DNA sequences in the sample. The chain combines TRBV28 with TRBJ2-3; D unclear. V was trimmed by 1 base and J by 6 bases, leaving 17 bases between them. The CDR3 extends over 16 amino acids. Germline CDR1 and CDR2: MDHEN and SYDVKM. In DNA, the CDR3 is TGTGCCAGCAGTTTATTTGGTCTGCTCAATAAGGATACGCAGTATTTT. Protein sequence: CASSLFGLLNKDTQYF.

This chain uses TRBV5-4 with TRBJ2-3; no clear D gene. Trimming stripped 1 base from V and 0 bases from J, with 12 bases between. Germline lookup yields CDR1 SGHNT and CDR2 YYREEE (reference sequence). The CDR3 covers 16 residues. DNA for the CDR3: TGTGCCAGCAGCTTGCGGTTTAGCCCTAGCACAGATACGCAGTATTTT. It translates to CASSLRFSPSTDTQYF.

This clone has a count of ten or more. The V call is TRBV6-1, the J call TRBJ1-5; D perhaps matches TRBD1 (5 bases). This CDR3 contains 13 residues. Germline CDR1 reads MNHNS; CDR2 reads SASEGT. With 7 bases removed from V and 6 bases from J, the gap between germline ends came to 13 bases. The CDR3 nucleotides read TGTGCCAGCACAGGGAAAGTGGGTCAGCCCCAGCATTTT. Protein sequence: CASTGKVGQPQHF.

The CDR3 is CASSVWTSADTQYF. The DNA for the CDR3 is TGTGCCAGTAGTGTTTGGACTAGCGCAGATACGCAGTATTTT. The V and J genes are TRBV19 and TRBJ2-3; 9 bases align to TRBD2. CDR3 length: 14 amino acids. The germline CDR1 and CDR2 sequences are LNHDA and SQIVND (reference sequence). The V and J ends lost 5 bases and 4 bases, in that order; junction bases with no gene match: 4.

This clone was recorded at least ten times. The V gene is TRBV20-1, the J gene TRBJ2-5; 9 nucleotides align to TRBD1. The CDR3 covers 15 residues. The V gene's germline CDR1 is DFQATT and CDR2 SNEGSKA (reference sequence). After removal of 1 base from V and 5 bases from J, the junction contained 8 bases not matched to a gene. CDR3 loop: CSARGDRESWETQYF. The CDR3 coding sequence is TGCAGTGCTAGAGGGGACAGGGAGTCTTGGGAGACCCAGTACTTC.

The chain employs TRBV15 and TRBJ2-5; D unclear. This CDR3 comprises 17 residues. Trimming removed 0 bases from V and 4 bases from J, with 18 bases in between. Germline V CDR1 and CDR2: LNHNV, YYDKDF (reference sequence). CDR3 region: CATSRDTRPASGETQYF. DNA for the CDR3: TGTGCCACCAGCAGAGATACGCGGCCAGCCAGTGGAGAGACCCAGTACTTC.